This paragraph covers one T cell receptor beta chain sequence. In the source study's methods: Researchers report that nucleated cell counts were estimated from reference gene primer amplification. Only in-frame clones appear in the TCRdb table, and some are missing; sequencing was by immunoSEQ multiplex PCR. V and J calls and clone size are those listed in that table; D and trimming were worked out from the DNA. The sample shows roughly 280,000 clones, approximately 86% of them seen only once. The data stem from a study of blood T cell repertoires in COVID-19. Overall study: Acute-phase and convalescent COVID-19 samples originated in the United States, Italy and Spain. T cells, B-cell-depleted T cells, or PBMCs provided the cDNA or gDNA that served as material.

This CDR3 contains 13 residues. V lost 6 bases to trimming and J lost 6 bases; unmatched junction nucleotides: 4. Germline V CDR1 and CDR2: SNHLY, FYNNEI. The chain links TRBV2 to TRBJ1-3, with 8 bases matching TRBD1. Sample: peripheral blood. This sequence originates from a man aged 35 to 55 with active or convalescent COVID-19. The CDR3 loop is CASRQGAENTIYF. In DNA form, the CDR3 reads TGTGCCAGCAGGCAGGGGGCTGAAAACACCATATATTTT.